The 3 T cell receptor beta chains below all came from one sample that was sequenced in a study of blood T cell repertoires in COVID-19. Using immunoSEQ multiplex PCR, the repertoire was profiled, and TCRdb retains in-frame clones only, with some absent. The sample records some 66,000 clones, 85% to 90% being singletons. Sequencing was done on a sample of peripheral blood. All receptors derive from an older woman with acute or convalescent COVID-19.

The genes are TRBV6-1 and TRBJ2-2; 8 nucleotides match TRBD2. V was clipped by 2 bases and J by 4 bases; unmatched bases: 3. Germline values: CDR1 MNHNS, CDR2 SASEGT. The CDR3 sequence is 15 residues long. CDR3 sequence (DNA): TGTGCCAGCAGTGAACGGGCGGGAGGCACCGGGGAGCTGTTTTTT. As protein: CASSERAGGTGELFF.

J is TRBJ2-1 and V is TRBV27; TRBD2 matches at 8 bases. Trimming at V came to 6 bases and at J to 9 bases, leaving 13 bases not matched to a gene. The CDR3 loop spans 15 amino acids. The germline gives CDR1 MNHEY, CDR2 SMNVEV (reference sequence). This CDR3 is CASRQTGLVGGEQFF. The CDR3 nucleotides are TGTGCCAGCAGACAAACGGGACTAGTCGGAGGTGAGCAGTTCTTC.

V and J are TRBV5-1 and TRBJ2-2, with D tentatively TRBD1 (6 bases). V dropped 4 bases and J dropped 3 bases, with 10 bases sitting between them. Germline CDR1 is SGHRS and CDR2 is YFSETQ. The CDR3 extends over 14 amino acids. CDR3 loop: CASSGTGYTGELFF. The CDR3 region has the DNA TGCGCCAGCAGCGGCACAGGGTACACCGGGGAGCTGTTTTTT.